The 29 T cell receptor beta chains reported below all come from one sample, sequenced in a study of tumor-infiltrating lymphocytes in primary liver carcinoma. Both RNA and DNA were isolated together from approximately 20-30 mg of bulk tissue that had not been sorted. A constant-region primer primed TCR beta cDNA synthesis from about 0.55 ug of total RNA. Construction of TCR beta libraries relied on three successive nested multiplex PCR rounds employing slightly modified ARM-PCR. The first two PCR rounds used TRBV1-TRBV30 forward primers with a C-beta reverse primer, 9 to 11 cycles each. TCRdb redid the calling of the multiplex PCR reads with MiXCR, one entry per CDR3 protein. The sample yields about 210,000 distinct CDR3 sequences, around four fifths seen once. Sequenced sample: tumor tissue from primary liver carcinoma. The source of these receptors is a middle-aged man with primary liver carcinoma and hepatitis B virus infection.

Concerning this clonotype itself: Because it lacks the conserved phenylalanine or tryptophan at the end, this CDR3 is likely a read error. Because the CDR3's place on the DNA is in doubt, the DNA is left out and the CDR3 is given as listed by TCRdb. The chain uses TRBV11-1 and TRBJ1-1; the table's D call TRBD1 went unverified against the DNA. Germline CDR1 reads SGHAT; CDR2 reads FQDESV (reference sequence). The CDR3 spans 14 residues, counting both ends. This chain's CDR3 is CASTVTDLNTEASY.

This clonotype was observed many times. This rearrangement joins TRBV14 to TRBJ2-1; 8 positions agree with TRBD1. The CDR3 totals 13 residues. From germline, CDR1 is SGHDN and CDR2 FVKESK. J gave up 7 bases and V 3 bases, and 2 bases lay outside the gene matches. The CDR3 DNA sequence: TGTGCCAGCAGCCAGGACAGGGTTAATGAGCAGTTCTTC. As protein: CASSQDRVNEQFF.

Worth noting for this clonotype: Germline and junction disagree at one end, which may indicate a read error. The chain combines TRBV7-9 with TRBJ1-1; 7 bases map to TRBD1. The CDR3 extends over 14 amino acids. Per germline, CDR1 SEHNR and CDR2 FQNEAQ (reference sequence). CDR3 nucleotides: TGTGCCAGCAGCTTACGGGACAGTGACACTGAAGCTGTCTTT. Protein sequence: CASSLRDSDTEAVF.

Comment on this clonotype: A much larger clone differs from this one at a single base, so this may be a read error. The rearrangement joins TRBV18 to TRBJ2-1; TRBD2 might be the D (6 bases). The CDR3 runs to 16 residues. From germline, CDR1 is KGHSH and CDR2 LQKENI. The CDR3 region has the DNA TGTGCCGGCTCACCATTTAGCGGTGTATCCTACAATGAGCAGTTCTTC. It is translated as CAGSPFSGVSYNEQFF.

To note about this clonotype: The junction and the germline gene differ at one end; a read error may be behind it. The chain is built from TRBV10-3 and TRBJ1-1; the D is unclear. The length of the CDR3 is 13 residues. Per germline, CDR1 ENHRY and CDR2 SYGVKD. The DNA of the CDR3 is TGTGCCATCAGTGATCACCAGAACACTGAAGTTTCCTTT. Translated: CAISDHQNTEVSF.

This chain links TRBV5-6 with TRBJ1-1; 8 nucleotides agree with TRBD1. The CDR3 spans 15 residues. Germline V gives CDR1 SGHDT, CDR2 YYEEEE. After removal of 7 bases from V and 1 base from J, the junction contained 9 bases not matched to a gene. The CDR3 bases are TGTGCCAGCTGCTCCTTAGACAGGGGGAACACTGAAGCTTTCTTT. Amino acids: CASCSLDRGNTEAFF.

Regarding this clonotype: Because the CDR3 is missing its conserved closing phenylalanine or tryptophan, this is likely a read error. This rearrangement joins TRBV11-2 to TRBJ2-5, with no clear D. This CDR3 is built from 15 residues. Trimming took 5 bases from V and 11 from J, leaving 24 bases between them. CDR1 is SGHAT and CDR2 is FQNNGV in the germline V gene. DNA for the CDR3: TGTGCCAGCAGCCCCGTCGGGCTAGTCCCAGAGAAGCAGTACTAC. It is translated as CASSPVGLVPEKQYY.

With respect to this clonotype: This is likely a read error, given that the CDR3 carries no conserved phenylalanine or tryptophan at its end. The chain employs TRBV5-6 and TRBJ2-1; 10 bases are a match to TRBD2. Germline lookup yields CDR1 SGHDT and CDR2 YYEEEE. There are 16 residues in the CDR3. Germline trimming cut 8 bases from V and 5 bases from J; bases unmatched to any gene: 13. CDR3 in DNA: TGTGCCAGTAGCCCGTCTGGGAGCGGGAGGGACAATGAGCAGTTCCTC. Its protein is CASSPSGSGRDNEQFL.

Points on this clonotype: Likely a read error: the CDR3 ends without its conserved phenylalanine or tryptophan. The chain recombines TRBV6-1 with TRBJ2-1; D ambiguous. This CDR3 comprises 14 residues. Germline CDR1 reads MNHNS; CDR2 reads SASEGT. V was shortened by 7 bases and J by 9 bases, with 19 bases between the two germline ends. CDR3 sequence (DNA): TGTGCCAGCATCCTTCAACCGGCGTTCGGTGAGCAGTTCTCC. Protein product: CASILQPAFGEQFS.

In the case of this clonotype: A much more abundant neighbour one base away suggests this may be a read error. The rearrangement links TRBV6-2 or TRBV6-3 to TRBJ1-5; D is unresolved. CDR3 size: 17 residues. Germline CDR1 reads MNHEY; CDR2 reads SVGEGT. V gave up 6 bases and J gave up 4 bases, with 22 bases separating them. The DNA of the CDR3 is TGTGCCAGCAGGCCACTCCCTCCTAGACGGATTAATCAGCCCCAGCATTTT. It codes for CASRPLPPRRINQPQHF.

A remark on this clonotype: One junction end does not reproduce the germline sequence, and a read error may be involved. The chain carries TRBV14 and TRBJ2-1, with TRBD2 as a possible D gene (5 bases). The V gene's germline CDR1 is SGHDN and CDR2 FVKESK. There are 16 residues in the CDR3. CDR3 bases: TGTGCCAGCAGCGCCGTAACGGGATGGGTAAACAACGAGCAGTTCTTC. Its translation is CASSAVTGWVNNEQFF.

Concerning this clonotype itself: The germline gene is not matched at one end of the junction; a read error may be the cause. J is TRBJ2-7 and V is TRBV6-5, with 8 bases matching TRBD2. Per germline, CDR1 MNHEY and CDR2 SVGAGI. The CDR3 has 14 residues. CDR3 sequence (DNA): TGTGACAGCAGTCAGGGACTAGGATTGAACGAGCAGTACTTC. Protein sequence: CDSSQGLGLNEQYF.

This clonotype showed up just once. A read error may account for a junction end that differs from germline. The rearrangement uses TRBV6-6 and TRBJ1-1; D is perhaps TRBD1 (5 bases). CDR3 length: 14 residues. The germline gives CDR1 MNHNY, CDR2 SVGAGI (reference sequence). CDR3 in amino acids: CASTLQGPNSEAFF. CDR3 nucleotides: TGTGCCAGCACTCTTCAGGGCCCTAACAGTGAAGCTTTCTTT.

This chain connects TRBV5-6 to TRBJ2-2; no firm D call. Trimming removed 7 bases from V and 11 bases from J, with 15 bases in between. The CDR3 totals 12 residues. CDR1 and CDR2 from the germline V gene are SGHDT and YYEEEE. The CDR3 DNA sequence: TGTGCCAGCGGCAAGACCACTCGAGAGCTGTTTTTT. It yields the protein CASGKTTRELFF.

This clonotype appeared a single time. A much bigger clone sits one base away, suggesting this may be a read error. The V gene is TRBV28, the J gene TRBJ1-5; D not certain. The length of the CDR3 is 14 residues. Germline V gene lookup returns CDR1 MDHEN and CDR2 SYDVKM. V was pared by 7 bases and J by 3 bases, with 13 bases between. The CDR3 is CASNMWNANQPQHF. The CDR3 bases are TGTGCCAGCAATATGTGGAATGCCAATCAGCCCCAGCATTTT.

Comment on this clonotype: This may come from a read error, since a much larger clone is one base off. Lacking the conserved final phenylalanine or tryptophan, this CDR3 likely reflects a read error. The V and J genes are TRBV5-1 and TRBJ1-5; no clear D. V lost 4 bases to trimming and J lost 3 bases, with 11 bases between them. In germline, CDR1 is SGHRS, CDR2 YFSETQ. The CDR3 covers 14 residues. As DNA, the CDR3 is TGCGCCAGCAGCCTCGACGGAATCAATCAGCCCCAGCATTCT. It encodes CASSLDGINQPQHS.

This clonotype is medium-sized (0.01 to 0.1%). This chain connects TRBV29-1 to TRBJ1-1, with 8 bases matching TRBD1. This CDR3 region has 12 residues. J lost 5 bases, V lost 6 bases, and 5 bases had no gene match. Germline V gene lookup returns CDR1 SQVTM and CDR2 ANQGSEA. The CDR3 nucleotides read TGCAGCGTGGGGACAGGCATGACTGAAGCTTTCTTT. Amino acids: CSVGTGMTEAFF.

The rearrangement links TRBV7-9 to TRBJ1-2; tentatively, D is TRBD1 (5 bases). V lost 8 bases and J lost 10, with 23 bases in between. CDR1 SEHNR and CDR2 FQNEAQ come from the germline V gene (reference sequence). The CDR3 extends over 14 amino acids. The CDR3 DNA is TGTGCCAGCTGCACATCTGGGGGAGAGCTGGACTACACCTTC. Encoded protein: CASCTSGGELDYTF. The full variable domain, completed using reference TRBV7-9 and TRBJ1-2, is DTGVSQNPRHKITKRGQNVTFRCDPISEHNRLYWYRQTLGQGPEFLTYFQNEAQLEKSRLLSDRFSAERPKGSFSTLEIQRTEQGDSAMYLCASCTSGGELDYTFGSGTRLTVV.

A note on this clonotype: With a much larger clone just one base away, this may be a read error. The rearrangement uses TRBV7-8 and TRBJ1-4; 11 bases map to TRBD1. The CDR3 has 16 residues. Germline CDR1 reads SGHVS; CDR2 reads FQNEAQ. CDR3 amino acids: CASSLPHGQGAEKLYF. In DNA, the CDR3 is TGTGCCAGCAGCTTACCTCATGGACAGGGGGCTGAAAAACTGTATTTT.

The rearrangement links TRBV7-3 to TRBJ2-1, with 7 bases identical to TRBD2. J was trimmed by 9 bases and V by 5 bases; bases with no gene match: 10. CDR3 length equals 14 residues. Germline CDR1 reads SGHTA; CDR2 reads FQGTGA. CDR3 protein: CASSKRGGGGEQFF. The CDR3 DNA follows: TGTGCCAGCAGCAAACGGGGTGGGGGGGGTGAGCAGTTCTTC.

The sample holds a few counts of this clonotype. At one end, the junction sequence differs from germline, possibly due to a read error. The J gene is TRBJ2-7, the V gene TRBV29-1; D assignment may be TRBD1 or TRBD2 (5 bases each). Germline V gene lookup returns CDR1 SQVTM and CDR2 ANQGSEA. The CDR3 has 16 amino acids. The CDR3: CSAMTCGTGTPYEQYF. For the CDR3, the DNA is TGTAGCGCCATGACGTGTGGGACCGGCACTCCCTACGAGCAGTACTTC.

On this clonotype: One end of the junction fails to match germline, which may point to a read error. The V and J genes are TRBV5-6 and TRBJ2-1, with D perhaps assigned TRBD1 or TRBD2 (5 bases each). Germline V gene data show CDR1 as SGHDT and CDR2 as YYEEEE. The CDR3 is made up of 17 amino acids. CDR3 residues: CISSLGRSRSGYSEQFF. CDR3 coding DNA: TGTATCAGCAGCTTGGGACGGAGCCGCTCTGGGTACAGTGAGCAGTTCTTC.

As for this clonotype: No conserved phenylalanine or tryptophan is present at the end of the CDR3, so a read error is the likely explanation. The CDR3 sequence is CASSQTYLNTEAFY. Written as DNA, the CDR3 is TGTGCCAGCAGCCAAACATATTTGAACACTGAAGCTTTCTAT. J is TRBJ1-1 and V is TRBV14, with D unresolved. This CDR3 comprises 14 residues. Per germline, CDR1 SGHDN and CDR2 FVKESK. Trimming left V 2 bases short and J 0 bases short, with 7 bases between.

On this clonotype itself: Possible read error: a much larger clone is one base away. The V gene is TRBV28, the J gene TRBJ1-2; unclear D gene. V was clipped by 11 bases and J by 8 bases, with 15 bases between them. The CDR3 runs to 11 residues. Germline V gives CDR1 MDHEN, CDR2 SYDVKM. The CDR3 here is CAGARSGGYTF. The CDR3 nucleotides read TGTGCCGGCGCTAGGTCGGGGGGCTACACCTTC.

A note on this clonotype: One end of the junction does not line up with germline, which may come from a read error. The V call is TRBV4-1, the J call TRBJ2-1, with 9 bases that match TRBD2. This CDR3 is 19 amino acids long. In germline, CDR1 is MGHRA, CDR2 YSYEKL. This CDR3 is CTSSQDRRASGIYYNEQFF. In nucleotides, the CDR3 is TGCACCAGCAGCCAAGATAGGAGGGCTAGCGGGATCTACTACAATGAGCAGTTCTTC.

About this clonotype itself: The junction departs from germline at one end; a sequencing error may be responsible. The rearrangement joins TRBV6-1 to TRBJ1-1; perhaps TRBD1 as D (6 bases). Germline-derived CDR1 and CDR2 are MNHNS and SASEGT. The CDR3 totals 13 residues. The CDR3 sequence is CASSPTGYTETTF. CDR3 sequence (DNA): TGTGCCAGCAGTCCTACAGGGTACACTGAAACTACCTTT.

V and J are TRBV4-2 and TRBJ2-3; D unclear. CDR3 length: 16 residues. CDR1 LGHNA and CDR2 YNFKEQ come from the germline V gene. Trimming removed 0 bases at V and 5 bases at J, with 15 bases between. The CDR3 loop reads CASSQESAPRIDTQYF. Here the CDR3 DNA reads TGTGCCAGCAGCCAAGAGTCTGCCCCTCGCATAGATACGCAGTATTTT.

A single count supports this clonotype. The chain carries TRBV7-9 and TRBJ2-7, with 8 bases aligning to TRBD2. Germline V CDR1 and CDR2: SEHNR, FQNEAQ (reference sequence). The V and J ends lost 4 bases and 8 bases, in that order; junction bases with no gene match: 16. This CDR3 has 16 residues. The CDR3 is CASSWASGRGLGQQYF. CDR3 coding DNA: TGTGCCAGCAGCTGGGCCAGCGGGAGAGGGTTGGGCCAGCAGTACTTC.

The rearrangement uses TRBV4-3 and TRBJ2-1, with D possibly matching TRBD2 (5 bases). V was cut by 8 bases and J by 4 bases, with 21 bases left in between. The CDR3 is made up of 16 amino acids. Germline V gene sequence: CDR1 LGHNA, CDR2 YSLEER. CDR3 amino acids: CASYQETRERYNEQFF. Written as DNA, the CDR3 is TGCGCCAGCTACCAAGAAACTAGGGAGAGGTACAATGAGCAGTTCTTC.